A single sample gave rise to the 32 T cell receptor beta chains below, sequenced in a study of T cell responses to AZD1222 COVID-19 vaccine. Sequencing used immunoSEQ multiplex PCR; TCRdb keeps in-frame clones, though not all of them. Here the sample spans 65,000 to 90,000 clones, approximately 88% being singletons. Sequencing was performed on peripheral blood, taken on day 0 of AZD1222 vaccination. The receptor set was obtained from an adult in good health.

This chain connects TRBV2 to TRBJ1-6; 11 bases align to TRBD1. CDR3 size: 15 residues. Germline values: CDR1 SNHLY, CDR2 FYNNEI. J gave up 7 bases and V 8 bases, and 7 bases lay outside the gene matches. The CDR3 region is CASCLGQGVNSPLHF. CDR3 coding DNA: TGTGCCAGCTGTTTGGGACAGGGGGTCAATTCACCCCTCCACTTT.

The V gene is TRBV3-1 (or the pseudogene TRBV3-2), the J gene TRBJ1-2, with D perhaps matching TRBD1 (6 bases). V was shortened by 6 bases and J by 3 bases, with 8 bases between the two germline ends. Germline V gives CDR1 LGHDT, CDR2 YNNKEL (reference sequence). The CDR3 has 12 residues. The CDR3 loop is CASRGGDYGYTF. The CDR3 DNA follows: TGTGCCAGCAGAGGGGGAGACTATGGCTACACCTTC.

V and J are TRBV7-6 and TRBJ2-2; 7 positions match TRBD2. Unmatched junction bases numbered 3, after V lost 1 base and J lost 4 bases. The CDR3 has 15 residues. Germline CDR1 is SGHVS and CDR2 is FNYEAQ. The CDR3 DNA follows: TGTGCCAGCAGCTTAGAAGCGGGGCCCACCGGGGAGCTGTTTTTT. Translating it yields CASSLEAGPTGELFF.

Here the CDR3 reads CASSDRQNYGYTF. CDR3 in DNA: TGTGCCAGCAGCGACCGACAGAACTATGGCTACACCTTC. The gene calls are TRBV6-5 and TRBJ1-2, with TRBD1 as a possible D gene (5 bases). The germline CDR1 and CDR2 sequences are MNHEY and SVGAGI. V gave up 6 bases and J gave up 2 bases, with 10 bases separating them. The CDR3 has 13 residues.

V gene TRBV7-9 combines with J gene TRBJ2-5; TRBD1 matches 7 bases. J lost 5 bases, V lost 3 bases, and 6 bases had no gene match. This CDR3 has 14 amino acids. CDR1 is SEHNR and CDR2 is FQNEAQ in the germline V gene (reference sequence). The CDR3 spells CASSFSRGSETQYF. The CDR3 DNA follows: TGTGCCAGCAGCTTCTCCAGGGGGAGTGAGACCCAGTACTTC.

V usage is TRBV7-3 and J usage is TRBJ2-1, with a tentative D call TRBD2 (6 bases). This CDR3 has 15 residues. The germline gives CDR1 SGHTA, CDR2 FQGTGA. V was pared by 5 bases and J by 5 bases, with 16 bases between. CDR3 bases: TGTGCCAGCAGCATAATAAGCGGGCTAAACAATGAGCAGTTCTTC. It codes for CASSIISGLNNEQFF.

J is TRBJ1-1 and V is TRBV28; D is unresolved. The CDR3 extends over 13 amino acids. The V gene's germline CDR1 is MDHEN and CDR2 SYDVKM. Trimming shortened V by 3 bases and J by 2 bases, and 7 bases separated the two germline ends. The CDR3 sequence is CASSFNLNTEAFF. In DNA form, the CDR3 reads TGTGCCAGCAGTTTTAACTTAAACACTGAAGCTTTCTTT.

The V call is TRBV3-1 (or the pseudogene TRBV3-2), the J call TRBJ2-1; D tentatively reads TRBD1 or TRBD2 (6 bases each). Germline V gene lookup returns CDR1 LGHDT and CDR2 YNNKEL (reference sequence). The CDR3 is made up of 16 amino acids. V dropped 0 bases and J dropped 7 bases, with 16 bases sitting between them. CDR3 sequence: CASSQEVGGRVNEQFF. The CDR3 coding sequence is TGTGCCAGCAGCCAAGAGGTCGGGGGCAGGGTGAATGAGCAGTTCTTC.

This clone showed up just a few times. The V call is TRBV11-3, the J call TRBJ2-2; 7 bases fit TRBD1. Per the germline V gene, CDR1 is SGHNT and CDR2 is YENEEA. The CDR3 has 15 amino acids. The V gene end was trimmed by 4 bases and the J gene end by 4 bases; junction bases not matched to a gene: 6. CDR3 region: CASSSDRRGTGELFF. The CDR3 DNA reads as TGTGCCAGCAGCTCGGACAGGAGAGGCACCGGGGAGCTGTTTTTT.

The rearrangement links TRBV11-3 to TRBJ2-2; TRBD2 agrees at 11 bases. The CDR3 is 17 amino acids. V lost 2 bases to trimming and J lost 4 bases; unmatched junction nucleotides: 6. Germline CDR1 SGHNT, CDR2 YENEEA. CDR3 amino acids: CASSLIAGGLGTGELFF. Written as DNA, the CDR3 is TGTGCCAGCAGCTTAATAGCGGGGGGGCTCGGCACCGGGGAGCTGTTTTTT.

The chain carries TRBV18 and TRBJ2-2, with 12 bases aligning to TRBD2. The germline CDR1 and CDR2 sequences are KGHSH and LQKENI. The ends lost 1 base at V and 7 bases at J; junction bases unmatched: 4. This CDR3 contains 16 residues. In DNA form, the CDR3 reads TGTGCCAGCTCACCACGGACTAGCGGGACGGTCGGGGAGCTGTTTTTT. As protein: CASSPRTSGTVGELFF.

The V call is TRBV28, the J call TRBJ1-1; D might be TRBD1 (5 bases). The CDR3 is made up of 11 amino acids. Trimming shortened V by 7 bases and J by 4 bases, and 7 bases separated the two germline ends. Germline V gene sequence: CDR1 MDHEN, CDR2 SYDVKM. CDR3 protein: CASNGGTEAFF. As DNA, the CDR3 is TGTGCCAGCAACGGGGGCACTGAAGCTTTCTTT. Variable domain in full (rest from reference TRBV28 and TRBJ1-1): DVKVTQSSRYLVKRTGEKVFLECVQDMDHENMFWYRQDPGLGLRLIYFSYDVKMKEKGDIPEGYSVSREKKERFSLILESASTNQTSMYLCASNGGTEAFFGQGTRLTVV.

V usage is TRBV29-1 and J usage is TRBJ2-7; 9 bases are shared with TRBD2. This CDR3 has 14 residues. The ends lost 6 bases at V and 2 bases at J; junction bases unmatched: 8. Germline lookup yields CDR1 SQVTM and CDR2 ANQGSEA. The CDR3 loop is CSVRSSGGTYEQYF. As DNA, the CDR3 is TGCAGCGTAAGAAGTAGCGGGGGAACCTACGAGCAGTACTTC.

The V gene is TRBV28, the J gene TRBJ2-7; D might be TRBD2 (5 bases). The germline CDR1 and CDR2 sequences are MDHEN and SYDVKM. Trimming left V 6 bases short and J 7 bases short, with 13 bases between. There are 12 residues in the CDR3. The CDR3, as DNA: TGTGCCAGCAGCTACGGGATGGGGGAGCAGTACTTC. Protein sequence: CASSYGMGEQYF.

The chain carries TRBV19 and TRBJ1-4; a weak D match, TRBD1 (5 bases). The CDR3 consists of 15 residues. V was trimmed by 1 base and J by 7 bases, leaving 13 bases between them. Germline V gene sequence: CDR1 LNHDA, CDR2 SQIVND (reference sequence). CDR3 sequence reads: CASSIGGAGGEKLFF. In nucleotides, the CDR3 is TGTGCCAGTAGTATAGGCGGGGCCGGAGGTGAAAAACTGTTTTTT.

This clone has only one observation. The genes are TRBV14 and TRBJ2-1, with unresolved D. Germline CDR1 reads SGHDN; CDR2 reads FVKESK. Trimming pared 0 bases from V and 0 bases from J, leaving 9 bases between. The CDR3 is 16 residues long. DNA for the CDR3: TGTGCCAGCAGCCAAGAATGGCGGACCTCCTACAATGAGCAGTTCTTC. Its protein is CASSQEWRTSYNEQFF.

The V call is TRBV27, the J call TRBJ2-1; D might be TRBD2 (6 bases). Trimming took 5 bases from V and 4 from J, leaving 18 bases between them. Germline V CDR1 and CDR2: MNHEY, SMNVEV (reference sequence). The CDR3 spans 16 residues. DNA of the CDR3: TGTGCCAGCAGTCCCCCAGGGCTAGCGAGTTACAATGAGCAGTTCTTC. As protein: CASSPPGLASYNEQFF.

The CDR3 here is CASSLAGTLGNTIYF. For the CDR3, the DNA is TGTGCCAGCAGCTTAGCGGGGACTCTAGGGAACACCATATATTTT. The chain links TRBV7-2 to TRBJ1-3; possibly TRBD1 for D (5 bases). CDR3 length: 15 residues. Germline CDR1 reads SGHTA; CDR2 reads FQGNSA. V was cut by 0 bases and J by 7 bases, with 13 bases left in between.

The CDR3 DNA reads TGTGCCAGCAGTTTCGACGTATTGGGGGTTAGCACAGATACGCAGTATTTT. Its translation is CASSFDVLGVSTDTQYF. The rearrangement uses TRBV28 and TRBJ2-3, with D perhaps assigned TRBD1 or TRBD2 (5 bases each). In germline, CDR1 is MDHEN, CDR2 SYDVKM. The V end was cut by 3 bases, the J end by 0 bases, with 16 bases between. This CDR3 comprises 17 residues.

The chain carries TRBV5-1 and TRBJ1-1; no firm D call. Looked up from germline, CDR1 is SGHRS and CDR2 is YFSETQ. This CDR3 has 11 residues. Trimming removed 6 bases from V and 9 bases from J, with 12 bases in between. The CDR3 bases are TGCGCCAGCAAGTCCGACCAGAAAGCTTTCTTT. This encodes CASKSDQKAFF.

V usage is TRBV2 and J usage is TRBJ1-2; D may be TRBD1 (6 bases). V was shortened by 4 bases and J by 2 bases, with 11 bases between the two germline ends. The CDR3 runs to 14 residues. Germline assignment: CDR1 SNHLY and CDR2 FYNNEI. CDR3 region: CASSGNRVNYGYTF. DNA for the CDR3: TGTGCCAGCAGTGGTAACAGGGTAAACTATGGCTACACCTTC. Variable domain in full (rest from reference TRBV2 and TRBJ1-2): EPEVTQTPSHQVTQMGQEVILRCVPISNHLYFYWYRQILGQKVEFLVSFYNNEISEKSEIFDDQFSVERPDGSNFTLKIRSTKLEDSAMYFCASSGNRVNYGYTFGSGTRLTVV.

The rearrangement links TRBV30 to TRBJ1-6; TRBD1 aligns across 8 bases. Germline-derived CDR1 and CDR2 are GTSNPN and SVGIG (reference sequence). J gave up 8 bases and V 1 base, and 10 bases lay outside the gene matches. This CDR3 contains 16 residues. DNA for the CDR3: TGTGCCTGGAGTGGACCCCGGACAGGGAACGATTCACCCCTCCACTTT. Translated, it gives CAWSGPRTGNDSPLHF.

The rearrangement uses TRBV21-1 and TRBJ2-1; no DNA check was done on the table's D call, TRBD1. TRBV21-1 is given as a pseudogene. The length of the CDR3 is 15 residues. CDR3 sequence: CASSAIRDRVEEQFF. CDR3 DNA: TGTGCCAGCAGCGCTATCCGGGACAGGGTTGAGGAGCAGTTCTTC.

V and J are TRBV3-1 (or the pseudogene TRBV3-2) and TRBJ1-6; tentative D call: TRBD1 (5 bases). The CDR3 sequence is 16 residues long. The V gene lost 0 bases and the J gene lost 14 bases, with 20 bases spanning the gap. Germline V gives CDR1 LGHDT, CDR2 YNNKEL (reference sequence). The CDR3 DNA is TGTGCCAGCAGCCAAGAGGCAGGGTCGGGGGTTTTGGCCCTCCACTTT. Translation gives CASSQEAGSGVLALHF.

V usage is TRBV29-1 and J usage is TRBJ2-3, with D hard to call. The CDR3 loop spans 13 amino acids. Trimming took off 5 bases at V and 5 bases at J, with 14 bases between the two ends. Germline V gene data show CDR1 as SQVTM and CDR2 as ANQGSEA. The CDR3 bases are TGCAGCGTTATAGGGCCTTGGGGAGATACGCAGTATTTT. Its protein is CSVIGPWGDTQYF.

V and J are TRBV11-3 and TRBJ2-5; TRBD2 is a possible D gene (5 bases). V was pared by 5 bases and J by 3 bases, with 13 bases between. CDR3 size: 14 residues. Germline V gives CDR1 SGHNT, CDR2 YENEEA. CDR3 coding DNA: TGTGCCAGCAGCCCTATGGACGGGGAAGAGACCCAGTACTTC. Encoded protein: CASSPMDGEETQYF.

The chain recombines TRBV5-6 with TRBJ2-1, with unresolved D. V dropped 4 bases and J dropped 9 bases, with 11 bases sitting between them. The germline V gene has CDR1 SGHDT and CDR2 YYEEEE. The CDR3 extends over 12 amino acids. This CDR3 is CASSLALGEQFF. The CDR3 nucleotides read TGTGCCAGCAGCCTTGCCCTAGGTGAGCAGTTCTTC.

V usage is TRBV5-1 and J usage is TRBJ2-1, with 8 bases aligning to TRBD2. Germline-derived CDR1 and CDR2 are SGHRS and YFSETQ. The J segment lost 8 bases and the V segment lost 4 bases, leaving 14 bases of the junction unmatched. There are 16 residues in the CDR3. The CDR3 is CASSPRGSGDGDEQFF. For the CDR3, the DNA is TGCGCCAGCAGCCCCAGGGGTAGCGGGGACGGGGATGAGCAGTTCTTC.

Here the CDR3 reads CASSPARGAGERGEQYF. The CDR3 DNA sequence: TGTGCCAGCTCACCTGCTCGGGGCGCCGGCGAAAGGGGGGAGCAGTACTTC. The chain is built from TRBV18 and TRBJ2-7, with D perhaps matching TRBD1 (6 bases). Germline loops: CDR1 KGHSH, CDR2 LQKENI. The CDR3 contains 17 residues. V dropped 3 bases and J dropped 7 bases, with 25 bases sitting between them.

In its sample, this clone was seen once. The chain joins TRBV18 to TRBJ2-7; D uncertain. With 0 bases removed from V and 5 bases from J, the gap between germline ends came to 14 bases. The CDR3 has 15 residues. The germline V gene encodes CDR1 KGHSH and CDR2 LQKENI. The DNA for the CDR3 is TGTGCCAGCTCACCACCGGCCTCCGGTGTGAACGAGCAGTACTTC. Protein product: CASSPPASGVNEQYF.

The CDR3 DNA sequence: TGTGCCAGCAGCCAGGGTGGCAATCAGCCCCAGCATTTT. It yields the protein CASSQGGNQPQHF. This chain links TRBV3-1 (or the pseudogene TRBV3-2) with TRBJ1-5, with D uncertain. This CDR3 spans 13 amino acids. Germline CDR1 and CDR2: LGHDT and YNNKEL (reference sequence). The V and J ends lost 3 bases and 2 bases respectively, with 5 bases between them.

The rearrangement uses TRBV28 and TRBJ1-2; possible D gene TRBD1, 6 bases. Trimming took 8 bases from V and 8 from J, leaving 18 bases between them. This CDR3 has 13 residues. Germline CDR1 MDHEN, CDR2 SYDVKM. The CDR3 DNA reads TGTGCCAGCGCTAGACCCGGGACAAAGGGCTACACCTTC. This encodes CASARPGTKGYTF.